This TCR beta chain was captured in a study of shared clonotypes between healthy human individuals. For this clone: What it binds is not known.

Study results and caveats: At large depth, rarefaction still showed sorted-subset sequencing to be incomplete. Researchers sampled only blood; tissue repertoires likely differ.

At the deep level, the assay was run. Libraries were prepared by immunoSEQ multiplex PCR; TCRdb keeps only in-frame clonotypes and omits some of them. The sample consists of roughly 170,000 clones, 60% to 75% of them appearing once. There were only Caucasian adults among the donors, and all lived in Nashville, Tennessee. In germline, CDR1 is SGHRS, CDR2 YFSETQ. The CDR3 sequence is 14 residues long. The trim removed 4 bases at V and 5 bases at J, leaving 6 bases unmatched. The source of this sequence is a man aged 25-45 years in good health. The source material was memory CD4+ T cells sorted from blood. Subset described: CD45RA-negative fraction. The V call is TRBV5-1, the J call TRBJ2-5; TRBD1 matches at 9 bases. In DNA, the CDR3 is TGCGCCAGCAGCATGGGACAGGGTTATGAGACCCAGTACTTC. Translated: CASSMGQGYETQYF.